This T cell receptor (beta chain) came from a study of shared clonotypes between healthy human individuals. This table comes from immunoSEQ multiplex PCR, and its TCRdb copy is limited to in-frame clones, with some not included. The data hold about 2.2 million clones, with 90% to 95% observed a single time. Germline V gene lookup returns CDR1 SNHLY and CDR2 FYNNEI. Trimming at V came to 5 bases and at J to 2 bases, leaving 6 bases not matched to a gene. The CDR3 extends over 14 amino acids. The naive CD8 fraction comprised CD45RO-negative cells positively selected for CCR7 and excluded terminally differentiated effector memory CD45RA+ cells.

Input material: naive CD8+ T cells from PBMCs. The clonotype was recovered from a man younger than 30 in good health. Some clones in this sample may be carry-over from other donors' samples. This chain links TRBV2 with TRBJ2-7; 7 bases align to TRBD2. The CDR3 DNA reads as TGTGCCAGCAGTCGGTCCCTAGCGGCCTACGAGCAGTACTTC. Amino acids: CASSRSLAAYEQYF.